This TCR beta chain was identified during a study of T-cell reconstitution after alpha-beta-depleted transplantation in children. Study-wide results and limits: Two months or so post-transplant, alpha-beta T cells reportedly derived from several hundred expanded graft clones. By one year post-transplant, T-cell counts and diversity largely arose from T cells that were newly produced.

Preparation of the TCRbeta library used unique molecular identifiers. MiXCR, applied by TCRdb to the PCR reads, yields one record per CDR3 protein. The table has just under 350,000 distinct CDR3 sequences, 15% to 20% seen once. The V gene's germline CDR1 is LGHNA and CDR2 YSLEER. V lost 5 bases to trimming and J lost 6 bases; unmatched junction nucleotides: 8. The CDR3 runs to 14 residues. A few counts support this clonotype. Its antigen is currently unknown. The receptor was derived from a male patient between 2 and 15 years old who had a stem cell transplant for acute lymphoblastic leukemia, so the T cells may come from the graft donor. The starting material was PBMCs, mostly from graft donor cells, obtained 360 days after TCRalphabeta/CD19-depleted stem cell transplant. The rearrangement uses TRBV4-3 and TRBJ1-2; 8 bases map to TRBD1. The CDR3, as DNA: TGCGCCAGCAGCTCCAATACAGGGGGAAATGGCTACACCTTC. This gives the protein CASSSNTGGNGYTF.